This T cell receptor beta chain was sequenced during a study of post-analysis software for immune sequencing data. Study information: In terms of disease course, relapsing-remitting, secondary progressive and progressive-relapsing multiple sclerosis were included. Study-wide points: Strong co-clustering by F measure was seen for same-batch samples. In patients, TRBV5-6, TRBV5-1 and TRBV20-1 belonged to four or five TRBV segments found more frequently than in controls.

This clonotype was counted between two and nine times. Its antigen is currently unknown. Each TCR beta cDNA library carried unique molecular identifiers. With 1 to 10 million T cells as the source, a few hundred thousand cDNA molecules resulted. MiXCR was run by TCRdb on the PCR reads, yielding one entry per CDR3 protein. The repertoire includes roughly 150,000 distinct CDR3 sequences, under 40% of them detected once, and 25% to 35% sits in the top ten. Germline CDR1 is SQVTM and CDR2 is ANQGSEA. The CDR3 is 13 amino acids. V was pared by 4 bases and J by 0 bases, with 7 bases between. This sequence joins TRBV29-1 and TRBJ1-3; no definite D call. The clonotype was recovered from a girl aged 10-17 years with multiple sclerosis. The material was blood, obtained after autologous hematopoietic stem cell transplantation. The CDR3 protein is CSVAEPSGNTIYF. Here the CDR3 DNA reads TGCAGCGTTGCTGAACCCTCTGGAAACACCATATATTTT.